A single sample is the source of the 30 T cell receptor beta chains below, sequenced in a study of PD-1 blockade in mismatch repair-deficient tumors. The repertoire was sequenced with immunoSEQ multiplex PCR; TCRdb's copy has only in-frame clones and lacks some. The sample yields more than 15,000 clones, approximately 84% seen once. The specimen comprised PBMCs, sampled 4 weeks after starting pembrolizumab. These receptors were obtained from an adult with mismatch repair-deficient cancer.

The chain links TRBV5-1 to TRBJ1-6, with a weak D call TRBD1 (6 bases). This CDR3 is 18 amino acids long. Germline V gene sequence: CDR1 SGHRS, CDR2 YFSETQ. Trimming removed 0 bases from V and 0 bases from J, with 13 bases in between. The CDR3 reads CASSLAFQDSSYNSPLHF. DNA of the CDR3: TGCGCCAGCAGCTTGGCCTTCCAGGACAGCTCCTATAATTCACCCCTCCACTTT.

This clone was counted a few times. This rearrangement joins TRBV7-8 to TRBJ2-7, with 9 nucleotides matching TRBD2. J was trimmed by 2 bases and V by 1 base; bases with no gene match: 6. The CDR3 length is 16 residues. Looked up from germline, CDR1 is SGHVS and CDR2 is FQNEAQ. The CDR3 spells CASSLVVGLATYEQYF. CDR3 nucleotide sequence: TGTGCCAGCAGCTTAGTTGTGGGACTAGCAACCTACGAGCAGTACTTC.

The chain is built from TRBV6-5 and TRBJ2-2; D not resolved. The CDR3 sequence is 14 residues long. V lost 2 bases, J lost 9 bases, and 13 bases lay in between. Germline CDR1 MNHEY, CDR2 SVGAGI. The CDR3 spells CASSYGGSRRELFF. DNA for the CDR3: TGTGCCAGCAGTTACGGCGGCTCACGGAGGGAGCTGTTTTTT.

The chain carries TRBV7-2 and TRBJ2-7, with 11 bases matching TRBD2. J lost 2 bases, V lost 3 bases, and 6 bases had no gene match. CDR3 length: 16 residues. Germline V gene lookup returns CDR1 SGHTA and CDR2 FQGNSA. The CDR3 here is CASSFPLAGATYEQYF. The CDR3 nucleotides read TGTGCCAGCAGCTTCCCACTAGCGGGAGCTACCTACGAGCAGTACTTC.

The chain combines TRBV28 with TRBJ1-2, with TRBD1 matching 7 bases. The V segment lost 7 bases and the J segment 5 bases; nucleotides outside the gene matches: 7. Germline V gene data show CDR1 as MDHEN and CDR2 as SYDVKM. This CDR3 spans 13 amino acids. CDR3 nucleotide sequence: TGTGCCAGCACTAACCCAGGGGGGTATGGCTACACCTTC. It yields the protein CASTNPGGYGYTF.

The CDR3: CASSPDRGMYLNTEAFF. In nucleotides, the CDR3 is TGTGCCAGCAGCCCGGACAGGGGCATGTACCTGAACACTGAAGCTTTCTTT. V gene TRBV7-9 combines with J gene TRBJ1-1, with 9 bases that match TRBD1. Trimming cost V 5 bases and J 0 bases; bases outside gene matches: 10. Germline values: CDR1 SEHNR, CDR2 FQNEAQ (reference sequence). This CDR3 spans 17 amino acids. Based on the CDR3 plus reference TRBV7-9 and TRBJ1-1, the full variable domain is DTGVSQNPRHKITKRGQNVTFRCDPISEHNRLYWYRQTLGQGPEFLTYFQNEAQLEKSRLLSDRFSAERPKGSFSTLEIQRTEQGDSAMYLCASSPDRGMYLNTEAFFGQGTRLTVV.

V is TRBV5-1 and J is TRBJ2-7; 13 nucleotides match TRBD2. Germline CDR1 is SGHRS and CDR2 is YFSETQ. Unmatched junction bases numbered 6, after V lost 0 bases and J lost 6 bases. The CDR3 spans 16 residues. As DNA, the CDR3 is TGCGCCAGCAGCTTGGATGGACTAGCGGGAGTGCGCGAGCAGTACTTC. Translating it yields CASSLDGLAGVREQYF.

CDR3: CASSLGYSSYEQYF. CDR3 in DNA: TGTGCCAGCAGCTTAGGTTACAGTTCCTACGAGCAGTACTTC. The V gene is TRBV7-2, the J gene TRBJ2-7, with D unclear. From germline, CDR1 is SGHTA and CDR2 FQGNSA. V lost 1 base to trimming and J lost 1 base, with 8 bases between them. The CDR3 sequence is 14 residues long.

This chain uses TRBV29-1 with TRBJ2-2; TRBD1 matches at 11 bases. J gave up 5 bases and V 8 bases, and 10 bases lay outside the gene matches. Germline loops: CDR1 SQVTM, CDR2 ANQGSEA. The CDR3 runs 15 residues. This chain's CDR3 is CSIAGQGARTGELFF. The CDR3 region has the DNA TGCAGCATCGCTGGACAGGGGGCGCGGACCGGGGAGCTGTTTTTT.

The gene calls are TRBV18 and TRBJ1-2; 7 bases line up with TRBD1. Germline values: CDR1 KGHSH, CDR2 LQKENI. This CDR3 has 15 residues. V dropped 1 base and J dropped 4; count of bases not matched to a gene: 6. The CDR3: CASSPLQGTGYGYTF. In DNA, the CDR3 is TGTGCCAGCTCACCACTACAGGGGACGGGCTATGGCTACACCTTC.

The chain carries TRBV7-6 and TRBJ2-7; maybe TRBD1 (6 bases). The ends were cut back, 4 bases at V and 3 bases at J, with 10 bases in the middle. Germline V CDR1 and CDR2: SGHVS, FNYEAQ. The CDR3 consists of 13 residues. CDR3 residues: CASSSKQGYEQYF. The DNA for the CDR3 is TGTGCCAGCAGCTCGAAACAGGGCTACGAGCAGTACTTC.

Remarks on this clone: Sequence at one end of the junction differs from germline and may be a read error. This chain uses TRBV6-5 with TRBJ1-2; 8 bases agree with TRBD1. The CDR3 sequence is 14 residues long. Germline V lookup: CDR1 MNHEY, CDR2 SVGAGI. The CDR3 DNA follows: TGTGCCAGCAGTGACTCGGACAGGGACCATGGCTACACCTTC. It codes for CASSDSDRDHGYTF.

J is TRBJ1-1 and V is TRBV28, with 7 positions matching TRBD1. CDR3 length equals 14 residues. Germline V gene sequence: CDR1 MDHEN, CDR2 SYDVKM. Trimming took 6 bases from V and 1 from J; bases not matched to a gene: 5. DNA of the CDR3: TGTGCCAGCAGAGGGGCAGGGGGGAACACTGAAGCTTTCTTT. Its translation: CASRGAGGNTEAFF. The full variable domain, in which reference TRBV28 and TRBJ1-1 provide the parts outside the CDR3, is DVKVTQSSRYLVKRTGEKVFLECVQDMDHENMFWYRQDPGLGLRLIYFSYDVKMKEKGDIPEGYSVSREKKERFSLILESASTNQTSMYLCASRGAGGNTEAFFGQGTRLTVV.

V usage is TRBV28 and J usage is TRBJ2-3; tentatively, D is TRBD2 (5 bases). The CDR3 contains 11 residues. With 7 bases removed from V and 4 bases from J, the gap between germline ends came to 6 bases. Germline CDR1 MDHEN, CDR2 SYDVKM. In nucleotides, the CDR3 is TGTGCCAGCAAACTAGCAGATACGCAGTATTTT. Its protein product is CASKLADTQYF.

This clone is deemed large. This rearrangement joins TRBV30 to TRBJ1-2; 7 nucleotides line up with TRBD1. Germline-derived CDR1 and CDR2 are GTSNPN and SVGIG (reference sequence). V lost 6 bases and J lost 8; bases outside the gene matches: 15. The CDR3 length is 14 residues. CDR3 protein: CACPAIHRQGGYTF. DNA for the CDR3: TGTGCCTGCCCCGCAATTCACAGACAGGGCGGCTACACCTTC.

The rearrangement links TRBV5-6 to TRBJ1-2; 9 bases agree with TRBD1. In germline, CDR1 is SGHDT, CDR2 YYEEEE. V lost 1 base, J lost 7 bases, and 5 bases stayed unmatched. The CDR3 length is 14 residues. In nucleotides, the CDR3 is TGTGCCAGCAGCTTGAACAGGGGGCGTTCTGGCTACACCTTC. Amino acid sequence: CASSLNRGRSGYTF.

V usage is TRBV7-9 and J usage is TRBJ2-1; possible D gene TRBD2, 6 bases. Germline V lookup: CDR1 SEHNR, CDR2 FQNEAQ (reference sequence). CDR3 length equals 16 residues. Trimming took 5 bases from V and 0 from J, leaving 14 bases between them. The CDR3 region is CASSLLAGPSYNEQFF. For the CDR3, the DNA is TGTGCCAGCAGCCTCCTGGCGGGACCCTCCTACAATGAGCAGTTCTTC.

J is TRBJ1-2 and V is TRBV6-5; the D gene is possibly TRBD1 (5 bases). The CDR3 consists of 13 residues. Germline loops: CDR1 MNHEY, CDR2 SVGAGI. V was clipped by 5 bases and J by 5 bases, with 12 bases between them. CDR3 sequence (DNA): TGTGCCAGCAGTCAATACCAGGGATATGGCTACACCTTC. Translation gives CASSQYQGYGYTF.

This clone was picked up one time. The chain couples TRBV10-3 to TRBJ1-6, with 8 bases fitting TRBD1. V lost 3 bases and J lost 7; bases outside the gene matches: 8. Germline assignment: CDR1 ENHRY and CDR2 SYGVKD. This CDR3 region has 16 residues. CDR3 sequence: CAISEIQGAYNSPLHF. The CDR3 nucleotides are TGTGCCATCAGTGAAATTCAGGGGGCGTACAATTCACCCCTCCACTTT.

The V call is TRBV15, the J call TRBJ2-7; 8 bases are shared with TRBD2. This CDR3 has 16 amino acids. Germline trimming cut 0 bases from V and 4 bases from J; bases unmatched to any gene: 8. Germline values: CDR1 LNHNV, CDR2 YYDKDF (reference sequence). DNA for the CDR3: TGTGCCACCAGCAGAGATTCCCTAGCGGGTTCATACGAGCAGTACTTC. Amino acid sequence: CATSRDSLAGSYEQYF.

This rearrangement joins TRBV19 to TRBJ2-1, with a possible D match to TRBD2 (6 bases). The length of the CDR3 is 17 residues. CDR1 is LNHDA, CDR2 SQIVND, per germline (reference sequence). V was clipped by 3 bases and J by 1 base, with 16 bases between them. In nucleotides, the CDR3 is TGTGCCAGTAGTATCTGGGGCCCGGGAGCTTCCTACAATGAGCAGTTCTTC. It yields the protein CASSIWGPGASYNEQFF. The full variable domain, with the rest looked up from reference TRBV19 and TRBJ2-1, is DGGITQSPKYLFRKEGQNVTLSCEQNLNHDAMYWYRQDPGQGLRLIYYSQIVNDFQKGDIAEGYSVSREKKESFPLTVTSAQKNPTAFYLCASSIWGPGASYNEQFFGPGTRLTVL.

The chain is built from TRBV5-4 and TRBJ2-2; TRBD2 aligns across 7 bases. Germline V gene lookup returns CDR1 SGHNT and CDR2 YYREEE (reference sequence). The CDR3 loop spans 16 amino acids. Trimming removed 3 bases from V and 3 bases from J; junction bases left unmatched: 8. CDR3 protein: CASSWGGGEYTGELFF. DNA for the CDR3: TGTGCCAGCAGCTGGGGGGGAGGAGAATACACCGGGGAGCTGTTTTTT.

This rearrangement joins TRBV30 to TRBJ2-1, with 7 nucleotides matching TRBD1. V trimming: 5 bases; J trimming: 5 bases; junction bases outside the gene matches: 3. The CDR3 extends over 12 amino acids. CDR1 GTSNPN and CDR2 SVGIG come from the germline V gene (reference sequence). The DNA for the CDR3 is TGTGCCTGGGGGGGACAGAACAATGAGCAGTTCTTC. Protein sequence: CAWGGQNNEQFF.

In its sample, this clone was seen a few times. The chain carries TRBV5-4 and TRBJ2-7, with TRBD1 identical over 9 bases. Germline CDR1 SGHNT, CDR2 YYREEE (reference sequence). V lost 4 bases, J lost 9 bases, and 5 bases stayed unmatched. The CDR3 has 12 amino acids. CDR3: CASSEDRGGQYF. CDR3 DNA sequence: TGTGCCAGCAGCGAGGACAGGGGAGGGCAGTACTTC. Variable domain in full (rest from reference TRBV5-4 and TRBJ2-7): ETGVTQSPTHLIKTRGQQVTLRCSSQSGHNTVSWYQQALGQGPQFIFQYYREEENGRGNFPPRFSGLQFPNYSSELNVNALELDDSALYLCASSEDRGGQYFGPGTRLTVT.

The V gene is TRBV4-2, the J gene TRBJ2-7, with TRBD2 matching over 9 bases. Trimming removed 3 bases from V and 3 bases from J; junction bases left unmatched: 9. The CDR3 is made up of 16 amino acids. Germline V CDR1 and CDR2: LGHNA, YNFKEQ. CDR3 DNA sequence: TGTGCCAGCAGCCATCTGACTAGCGGCCCTTTCTACGAGCAGTACTTC. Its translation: CASSHLTSGPFYEQYF.

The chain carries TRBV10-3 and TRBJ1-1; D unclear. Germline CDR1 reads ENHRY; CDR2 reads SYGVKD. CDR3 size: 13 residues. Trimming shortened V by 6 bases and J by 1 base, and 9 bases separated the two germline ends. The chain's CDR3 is CAISPTQNTEAFF. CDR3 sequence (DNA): TGTGCCATCAGCCCGACACAGAACACTGAAGCTTTCTTT.

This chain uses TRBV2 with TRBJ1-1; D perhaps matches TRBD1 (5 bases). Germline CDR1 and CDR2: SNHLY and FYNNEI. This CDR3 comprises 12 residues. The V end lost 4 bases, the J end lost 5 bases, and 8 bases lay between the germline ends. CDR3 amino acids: CASSGRGTEAFF. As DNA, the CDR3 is TGTGCCAGCAGTGGAAGGGGAACTGAAGCTTTCTTT.

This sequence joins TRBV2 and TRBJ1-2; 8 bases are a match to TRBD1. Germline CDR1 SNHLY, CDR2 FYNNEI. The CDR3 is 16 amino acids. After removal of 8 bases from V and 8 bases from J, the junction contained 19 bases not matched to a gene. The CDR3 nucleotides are TGTGCCAGCTGGGATGACAGGGGAATGGGCTTGCGGGGCTACACCTTC. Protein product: CASWDDRGMGLRGYTF.

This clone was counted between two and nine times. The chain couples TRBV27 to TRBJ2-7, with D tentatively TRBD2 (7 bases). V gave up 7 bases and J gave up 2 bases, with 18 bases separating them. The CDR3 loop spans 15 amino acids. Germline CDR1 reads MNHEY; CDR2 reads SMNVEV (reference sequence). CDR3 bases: TGTGCCAGCACCATTGGCGGGGGCTCTGCCTACGAGCAGTACTTC. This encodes CASTIGGGSAYEQYF.

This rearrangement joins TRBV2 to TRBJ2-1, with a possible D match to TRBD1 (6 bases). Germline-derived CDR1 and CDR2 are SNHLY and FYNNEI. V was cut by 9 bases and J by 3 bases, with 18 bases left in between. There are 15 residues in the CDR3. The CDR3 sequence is CARGGWGGHYNEQFF. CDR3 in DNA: TGTGCCAGAGGGGGTTGGGGCGGGCACTACAATGAGCAGTTCTTC. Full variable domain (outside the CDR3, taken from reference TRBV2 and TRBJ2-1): EPEVTQTPSHQVTQMGQEVILRCVPISNHLYFYWYRQILGQKVEFLVSFYNNEISEKSEIFDDQFSVERPDGSNFTLKIRSTKLEDSAMYFCARGGWGGHYNEQFFGPGTRLTVL.